A selection of T cell receptor beta chains follows, all from one sample in a study of T cell responses to AZD1222 COVID-19 vaccine. Only in-frame clones appear in the TCRdb table, and some are missing; sequencing was by immunoSEQ multiplex PCR. The sample yields about 160,000 clones, 75% to 90% seen once. Sample: peripheral blood, taken on day 0 of AZD1222 vaccination. Receptors were obtained from an adult in good health. The CDR3 runs from the conserved cysteine through the conserved F or W. D genes are given only for firm matches. Clone size appears in some rows only: once, few, many, or a class for an expanded clone.

clone_size	d_call	v_call	j_call	cdr3_nt	cdr3_aa
.	.	TRBV7-6	TRBJ1-2	TGTGCCAGCACCCTAGGCGGGTTTTCGGGTGGCTACACCTTC	CASTLGGFSGGYTF
.	TRBD2	TRBV3-1/TRBV3-2	TRBJ2-5	TGTGCCAGCAGCTATACTAGCGGGGGGAGAGGGACCCAGTACTTC	CASSYTSGGRGTQYF
.	TRBD1	TRBV6-5	TRBJ2-2	TGTGCCAGCAGTTGGCGGACAGGGGGTGCCGGGGAGCTGTTTTTT	CASSWRTGGAGELFF
.	TRBD2	TRBV30	TRBJ2-1	TGTGCCTGGGCTAGCGGGAGCTACAATGAGCAGTTCTTC	CAWASGSYNEQFF
.	TRBD2	TRBV28	TRBJ2-1	TGTGCCAGCAGTTTACTAGCGGGGGAAGAGTTCTTC	CASSLLAGEEFF
.	.	TRBV7-2	TRBJ1-3	TGTGCCAGCAGCTTTGACCGATCCTCTGGAAACACCATATATTTT	CASSFDRSSGNTIYF
.	.	TRBV5-4	TRBJ2-3	TGTGCCAGCAGCTTTCAGGGCACAGATACGCAGTATTTT	CASSFQGTDTQYF
.	.	TRBV23-1	TRBJ1-2	TGCGCCAGCAGTCAATCAGGTGGGGACGATGGCTACACCTTC	CASSQSGGDDGYTF
.	.	TRBV5-5	TRBJ2-2	TGTGCCAGCAGCCCAGACCGGCTTAGGCTGTTTTTT	CASSPDRLRLFF
.	TRBD1	TRBV9	TRBJ2-7	TGTGCCAGCAGCGTGACAGGGGGCAGGGACGAGCAGTACTTC	CASSVTGGRDEQYF
once	.	TRBV6-6	TRBJ1-2	TGTGCCAGCAGTTACTCGTCGGGGGCATCCTACTATGGCTACACCTTC	CASSYSSGASYYGYTF
.	TRBD2	TRBV30	TRBJ2-3	TGTGCCTGGAGTAGGACTAGCCCAGACACGCAGTATTTT	CAWSRTSPDTQYF
.	TRBD1	TRBV7-8	TRBJ1-2	TGTGCCAGCAGCTACCCAGGCGGCAGGGGGCTTTTTGGCTACACCTTC	CASSYPGGRGLFGYTF
.	TRBD1	TRBV6-1	TRBJ1-5	TGTGCCAGCAGTGATAGGACAGGGGATCAGCCCCAGCATTTT	CASSDRTGDQPQHF
.	TRBD1	TRBV27	TRBJ1-2	TGTGCCAGCAGTCCTGGGACAGGGGGTAACTATGGCTACACCTTC	CASSPGTGGNYGYTF
.	TRBD1	TRBV4-1	TRBJ2-2	TGCGCCAGCAGCCTCAGACCGGGACAGGGGGCCGGGGAGCTGTTTTTT	CASSLRPGQGAGELFF
.	TRBD1	TRBV19	TRBJ1-1	TGTGCCAGTACGATGGGACAGCCCCCCCTACTAAACACTGAAGCTTTCTTT	CASTMGQPPLLNTEAFF
.	.	TRBV19	TRBJ1-3	TGTGCCAGTAGTATAGGCACAGGGAGGATGGACACCATATATTTT	CASSIGTGRMDTIYF
.	.	TRBV5-8	TRBJ1-4	TGTGCCAGCAGCCGCGACAGAAATGAAAAACTGTTTTTT	CASSRDRNEKLFF
.	.	TRBV20-1	TRBJ2-7	TGCAGTGCTAGGGATTCCTACGAGCAGTACTTC	CSARDSYEQYF
.	.	TRBV11-2	TRBJ1-1	TGTGCCAGCAGCTTATTTAGCTCCTACGGAACTGAAGCTTTCTTT	CASSLFSSYGTEAFF
.	TRBD1	TRBV11-1	TRBJ1-6	TGTGCCAGCAGCCCAGACAGGGAAGAGCGTAATTCACCCCTCCACTTT	CASSPDREERNSPLHF